This TCR beta chain was identified during a study of T cells in Graves' hyperthyroidism and ophthalmopathy. On the study more broadly: Prior to any treatment, at the point of initial diagnosis, peripheral blood was collected. Findings of the study overall: Peripheral blood also featured most of the thyroid clonotypes expanded above 0.001.

For this clonotype: The antigen remains undetermined.

In the ophthalmopathy cohort, Clinical Activity Score was at least 3, NOSPECS grade at least 4, and duration under 3 months. More than 9.5 ml fresh peripheral blood yielded the PBMCs. The CDR3 length is 13 residues. V lost 6 bases and J 3 bases, leaving 12 bases between the germline ends. Amplified TCR beta CDR3 regions derived from RNA transcripts. Researchers ran a first-round RT-PCR on the TCR CDR3 using the HTBI primer set. TCRdb reanalysed the multiplex PCR reads using MiXCR and keeps one entry per CDR3 protein. The data show 550,000 to 700,000 distinct CDR3 sequences, roughly 14% seen once. The clonotype originates from a woman aged 40 to 49 with Graves' ophthalmopathy. Material for sequencing was blood. J is TRBJ2-7 and V is TRBV12-3 or TRBV12-4, with TRBD1 as a possible D gene (6 bases). The CDR3 DNA reads TGTGCCAGCAGACGGACAGCAATCTACGAGCAGTACTTC. Its translation: CASRRTAIYEQYF.